The following is a T cell receptor beta chain sequence with its context. Given a much more abundant clone one base away, this may be a read error. This record comes from a study of tumor-infiltrating lymphocytes in primary liver carcinoma. The authors took blood RNA from unsorted whole blood and also extracted germline DNA. Reverse transcription of approximately 500 ng total RNA with a constant-region primer produced TCR beta cDNA. Three nested multiplex PCR rounds of slightly modified ARM-PCR generated TCR beta libraries. TCRdb itself ran the multiplex PCR reads through MiXCR, one entry per CDR3 protein. Of approximately 340,000 distinct CDR3 sequences in the sample, 65% were seen once. Material: peripheral blood. This receptor was identified in a man between 35 and 55 years old with primary liver carcinoma and hepatitis B virus infection.

CDR3 bases: TGTGCCAGCAGTTACTCGGGTACAGGCAACTATCGCTACACCTTC. Translated: CASSYSGTGNYRYTF. This chain connects TRBV6-5 to TRBJ1-2, with D maybe TRBD1 (5 bases). CDR1 MNHEY and CDR2 SVGAGI come from the germline V gene. This CDR3 is 15 amino acids long.